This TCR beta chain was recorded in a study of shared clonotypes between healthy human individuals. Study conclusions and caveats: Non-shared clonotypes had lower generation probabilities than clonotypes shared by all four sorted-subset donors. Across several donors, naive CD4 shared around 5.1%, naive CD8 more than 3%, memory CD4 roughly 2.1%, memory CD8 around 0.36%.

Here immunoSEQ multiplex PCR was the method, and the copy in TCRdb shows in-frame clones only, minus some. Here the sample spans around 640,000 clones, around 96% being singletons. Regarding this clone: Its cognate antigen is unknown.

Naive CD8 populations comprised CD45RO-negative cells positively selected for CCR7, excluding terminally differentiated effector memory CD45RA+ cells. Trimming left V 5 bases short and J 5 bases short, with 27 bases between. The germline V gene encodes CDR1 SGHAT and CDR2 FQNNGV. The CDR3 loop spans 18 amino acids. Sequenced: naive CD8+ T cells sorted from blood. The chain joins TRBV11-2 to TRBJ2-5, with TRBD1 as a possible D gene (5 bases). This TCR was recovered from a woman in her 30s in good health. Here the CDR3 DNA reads TGTGCCAGCAGCAGGATCCCTAGTGGGCTGTTGTACAGGGAGACCCAGTACTTC. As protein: CASSRIPSGLLYRETQYF.